This T cell receptor (beta chain) was obtained from a study of Ad26.COV2.S vaccination and SARS-CoV-2 variants. Per the germline V gene, CDR1 is MNHNY and CDR2 is SVGAGI (reference sequence). The CDR3 has 11 amino acids. V lost 4 bases to trimming and J lost 4 bases, with 2 bases between them. Method: immunoSEQ multiplex PCR; TCRdb's copy keeps in-frame clones and lacks some. Of about 180,000 clones in the sample, roughly 89% were seen once. A note on this clone: Its antigen is unknown.

Study conclusions and caveats: It is possible that the TCR breadth and depth analyses underestimated the total T cell responses. Across vaccine and placebo recipients, the breadth of non-spike TCRs was similar. The placebo group had lower spike-specific TCR breadth than the vaccine recipients did.

The input for sequencing was peripheral blood, taken after recovery from COVID-19. V gene TRBV6-6 combines with J gene TRBJ1-5, with D uncertain. This clonotype was obtained from a human donor who had recovered from COVID-19. The DNA of the CDR3 is TGTGCCAGCAGTTCTAATCAGCCCCAGCATTTT. This gives the protein CASSSNQPQHF.